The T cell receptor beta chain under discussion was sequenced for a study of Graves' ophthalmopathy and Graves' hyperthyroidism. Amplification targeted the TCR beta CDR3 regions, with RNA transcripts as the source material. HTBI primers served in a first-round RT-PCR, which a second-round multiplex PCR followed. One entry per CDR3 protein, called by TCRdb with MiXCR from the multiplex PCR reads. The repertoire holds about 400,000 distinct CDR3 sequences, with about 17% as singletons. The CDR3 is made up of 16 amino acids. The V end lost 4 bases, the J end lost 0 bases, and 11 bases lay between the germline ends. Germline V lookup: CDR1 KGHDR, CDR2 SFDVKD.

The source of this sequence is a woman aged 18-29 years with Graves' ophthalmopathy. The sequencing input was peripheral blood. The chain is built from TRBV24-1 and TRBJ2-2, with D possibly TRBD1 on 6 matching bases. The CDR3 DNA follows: TGTGCCACCAGTGACTCCGGGACAACGAACACCGGGGAGCTGTTTTTT. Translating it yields CATSDSGTTNTGELFF.